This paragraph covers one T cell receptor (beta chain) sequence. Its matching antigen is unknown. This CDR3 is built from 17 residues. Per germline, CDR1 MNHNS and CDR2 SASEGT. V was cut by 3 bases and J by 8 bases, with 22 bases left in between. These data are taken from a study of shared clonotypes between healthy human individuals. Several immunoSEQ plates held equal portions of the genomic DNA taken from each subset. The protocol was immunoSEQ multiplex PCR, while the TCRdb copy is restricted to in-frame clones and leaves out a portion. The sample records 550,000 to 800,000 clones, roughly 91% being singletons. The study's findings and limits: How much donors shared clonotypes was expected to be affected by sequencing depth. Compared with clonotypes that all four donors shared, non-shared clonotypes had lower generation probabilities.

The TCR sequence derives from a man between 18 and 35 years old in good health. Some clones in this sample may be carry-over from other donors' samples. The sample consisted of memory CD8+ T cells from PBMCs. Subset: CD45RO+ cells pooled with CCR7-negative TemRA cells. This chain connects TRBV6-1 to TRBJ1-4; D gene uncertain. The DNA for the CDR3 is TGTGCCAGCAGTGACCTCCCCACCCAGGTCGAATGGGAAAAACTGTTTTTT. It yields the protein CASSDLPTQVEWEKLFF.